These 13 T cell receptor beta chains share one sample of origin, sequenced in a study of shared T cell receptors in the human thymus. Generated by immunoSEQ multiplex PCR, the TCRdb table keeps only in-frame clones and is missing some. Of about 710,000 clones in the sample, roughly 86% were seen once. This same sample was also part of a study on human thymus T cells.

Sequencing was done on a sample of thymocytes. These receptors were taken from a boy under three years old with a congenital heart defect.

The V call is TRBV7-9, the J call TRBJ1-1; D is ambiguous. The CDR3 is 15 amino acids. Germline assignment: CDR1 SEHNR and CDR2 FQNEAQ (reference sequence). Trimming pared 5 bases from V and 3 bases from J, leaving 16 bases between. CDR3 sequence (DNA): TGTGCCAGCAGCCCGGGGTCAGGAATACACACTGAAGCTTTCTTT. Translated: CASSPGSGIHTEAFF.

The V and J genes are TRBV7-2 and TRBJ2-6, with 11 bases that match TRBD1. The CDR3 totals 17 residues. Germline V gene data show CDR1 as SGHTA and CDR2 as FQGNSA. V dropped 2 bases and J dropped 4; count of bases not matched to a gene: 4. Written as DNA, the CDR3 is TGTGCCAGCAGCTTATGGACAGGGGGCTCCGGGGCCAACGTCCTGACTTTC. This translates into CASSLWTGGSGANVLTF.

Here the CDR3 DNA reads TGTGCCAGCAGTTTAGTTGGGCAGGGGGCGGCCGAGCAGTACTTC. This encodes CASSLVGQGAAEQYF. The chain uses TRBV28 and TRBJ2-7, with 8 bases fitting TRBD1. The germline V gene encodes CDR1 MDHEN and CDR2 SYDVKM. The CDR3 is 15 residues long. The ends lost 2 bases at V and 6 bases at J; junction bases unmatched: 9.

This clone was detected a few times. The CDR3 DNA is TGTGCCAGCAGCCAAGTACCGGGACAGATTAATGAAAAACTGTTTTTT. Translation: CASSQVPGQINEKLFF. The chain uses TRBV4-2 and TRBJ1-4, with 7 nucleotides matching TRBD1. Per the germline V gene, CDR1 is LGHNA and CDR2 is YNFKEQ. This CDR3 region has 16 residues. With 1 base clipped from V and 4 bases from J, the junction kept 6 bases outside the gene matches.

The chain is built from TRBV20-1 and TRBJ2-7; D gene ambiguous. Germline V lookup: CDR1 DFQATT, CDR2 SNEGSKA (reference sequence). Trimming took 1 base from V and 6 from J, leaving 7 bases between them. This CDR3 has 11 amino acids. In DNA, the CDR3 is TGCAGTGCTAGAGTAAGCGCCGAGCAGTACTTC. Encoded protein: CSARVSAEQYF.

The genes are TRBV6-6 and TRBJ1-6, with D perhaps matching TRBD1 (6 bases). The CDR3 extends over 14 amino acids. Germline V CDR1 and CDR2: MNHNY, SVGAGI (reference sequence). V was clipped by 5 bases and J by 8 bases, with 13 bases between them. This chain's CDR3 is CASSPWGLDSPLHF. Written as DNA, the CDR3 is TGTGCCAGCAGTCCGTGGGGGCTTGATTCACCCCTCCACTTT.

The chain links TRBV27 to TRBJ1-1; D ambiguous. V lost 3 bases and J lost 3, with 8 bases in between. The CDR3 sequence is 13 residues long. Germline CDR1 is MNHEY and CDR2 is SMNVEV (reference sequence). In DNA, the CDR3 is TGTGCCAGCAGTTTCAGTGATTACACTGAAGCTTTCTTT. It is translated as CASSFSDYTEAFF.

This clone was picked up one time. This chain links TRBV28 with TRBJ1-4; 9 bases line up with TRBD1. The CDR3 consists of 18 residues. Germline values: CDR1 MDHEN, CDR2 SYDVKM. The V segment lost 2 bases and the J segment 3 bases; nucleotides outside the gene matches: 10. CDR3 amino acids: CASSLVTGTGISNEKLFF. The CDR3 DNA reads TGTGCCAGCAGTTTAGTGACCGGGACAGGGATTTCTAATGAAAAACTGTTTTTT.

CDR3 sequence reads: CASSYGIGGEKLFF. Here the CDR3 DNA reads TGTGCCAGCAGTTACGGCATTGGGGGGGAAAAACTGTTTTTT. The chain uses TRBV6-5 and TRBJ1-4, with a weak D call TRBD1 (5 bases). Trimming removed 2 bases at V and 8 bases at J, with 12 bases between. CDR3 length: 14 amino acids. Germline CDR1 and CDR2: MNHEY and SVGAGI.

V usage is TRBV19 and J usage is TRBJ2-2; TRBD1 aligns across 10 bases. J was trimmed by 3 bases and V by 0 bases; bases with no gene match: 4. Germline V CDR1 and CDR2: LNHDA, SQIVND (reference sequence). There are 17 residues in the CDR3. The CDR3 spells CASSIDRTGGYTGELFF. The CDR3 DNA sequence: TGTGCCAGTAGTATAGATCGGACAGGGGGATACACCGGGGAGCTGTTTTTT.

The chain carries TRBV28 and TRBJ2-3, with 9 nucleotides matching TRBD2. V dropped 2 bases and J dropped 0; count of bases not matched to a gene: 6. CDR3 size: 17 residues. Germline CDR1 reads MDHEN; CDR2 reads SYDVKM. CDR3 protein: CASSLPKRGDSTDTQYF. CDR3 coding DNA: TGTGCCAGCAGTTTACCCAAGCGGGGGGATAGCACAGATACGCAGTATTTT.

This sequence joins TRBV18 and TRBJ2-7; TRBD1 might be the D (6 bases). The CDR3 sequence is 14 residues long. Trimming removed 2 bases at V and 3 bases at J, with 11 bases between. Per germline, CDR1 KGHSH and CDR2 LQKENI. The CDR3 is CASSPTGRGYEQYF. Written as DNA, the CDR3 is TGTGCCAGCTCACCAACAGGCAGGGGCTACGAGCAGTACTTC.

The J gene is TRBJ2-1, the V gene TRBV15, with D possibly matching TRBD2 (7 bases). The V gene's germline CDR1 is LNHNV and CDR2 YYDKDF (reference sequence). This CDR3 is built from 15 residues. V lost 4 bases, J lost 4 bases, and 14 bases lay in between. CDR3 nucleotide sequence: TGTGCCACCAGCAACCGCGGGGGCCGGTACAATGAGCAGTTCTTC. It translates to CATSNRGGRYNEQFF.